This TCR beta chain was retrieved from a study of T cells in Graves' hyperthyroidism and ophthalmopathy. Study outcomes and limitations: In the blood, most expanded thyroid clonotypes above 0.001 appeared as well. Ophthalmopathy was identified by the model a median about 6.8 months ahead of onset.

Newly diagnosed hyperthyroidism patients aged 18 to 65 years had disease lasting under 2 months. Thyroid ultrasound, orbital computed tomography, clinical symptoms, and serum thyroxine and TRAb underpinned diagnoses. This clonotype has a count of ten or more. Its matching antigen is unknown. Template material for amplifying TCR beta CDR3 regions consisted of RNA transcripts. The primer set for the first-round RT-PCR of the TCR CDR3 was HTBI. Using its own MiXCR run on the multiplex PCR reads, TCRdb lists one record per CDR3 protein. The sample carries under 400,000 distinct CDR3 sequences, about 13% recorded once. In germline, CDR1 is SQVTM, CDR2 ANQGSEA. The CDR3 is 13 residues long. V gave up 7 bases and J gave up 5 bases; unmatched junction bases: 9.

The rearrangement links TRBV29-1 to TRBJ2-7, with 9 bases fitting TRBD2. The sequenced material came from blood. This TCR was sampled from a young woman with Graves' hyperthyroidism. The CDR3 DNA is TGCAGCGGGGGGTCCGGGACTAGCAACGAGCAGTACTTC. The encoded protein is CSGGSGTSNEQYF.